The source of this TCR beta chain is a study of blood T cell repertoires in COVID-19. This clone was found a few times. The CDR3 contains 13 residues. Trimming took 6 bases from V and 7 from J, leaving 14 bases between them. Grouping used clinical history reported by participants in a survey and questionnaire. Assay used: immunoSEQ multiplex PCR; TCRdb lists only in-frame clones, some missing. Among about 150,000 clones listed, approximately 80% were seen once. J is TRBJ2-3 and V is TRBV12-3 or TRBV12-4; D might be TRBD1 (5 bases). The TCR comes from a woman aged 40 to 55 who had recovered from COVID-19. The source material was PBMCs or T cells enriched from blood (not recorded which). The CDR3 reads CASSPDRPNTQYF. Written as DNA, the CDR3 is TGTGCCAGCAGCCCCGACAGACCCAATACGCAGTATTTT.